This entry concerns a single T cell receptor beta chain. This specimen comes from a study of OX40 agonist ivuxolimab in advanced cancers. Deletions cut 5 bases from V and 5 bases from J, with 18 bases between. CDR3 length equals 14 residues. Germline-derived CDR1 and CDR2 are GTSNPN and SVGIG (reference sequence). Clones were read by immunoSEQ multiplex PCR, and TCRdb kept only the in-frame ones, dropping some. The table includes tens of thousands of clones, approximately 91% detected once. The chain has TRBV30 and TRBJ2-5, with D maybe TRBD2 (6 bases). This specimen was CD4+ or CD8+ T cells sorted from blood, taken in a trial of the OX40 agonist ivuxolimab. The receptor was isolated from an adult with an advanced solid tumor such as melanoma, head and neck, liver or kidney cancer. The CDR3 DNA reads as TGTGCCTGGGGGTCCGGGGAGGTCCGGGAGACCCAGTACTTC. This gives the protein CAWGSGEVRETQYF.